Presented here are 2 T cell receptor beta chains from one specimen sequenced in a study of spatial heterogeneity in lung cancer (dated by TCRdb to between 2018 and 2020). What this sample's time point label stands for: blood at routine non-recurrence follow-up after resection. The library was generated by 5' RACE. Instrument on record: NextSeq 500. TCRdb reanalyzed the raw reads on its own, using fastp at Q25 for trimming and MiXCR for clone calling, and kept in-frame beta chains. CDR3 protein duplicates are merged, each entry listing the most common genes and DNA. Present in this sample are under 1,500 distinct CDR3 sequences, 56% of which were seen just once. Together, the top ten hold over 7.5% of the sample. The sample consisted of PBMCs, taken at follow-up. The receptor source for this set is a female donor with early-stage non-small cell lung cancer.

Turning to this clonotype: The junction and the germline gene differ at one end; a read error may be behind it. For a library built for alpha chains, this beta chain is a stray read; little rests on its size. The V and J genes are TRBV6-2 or TRBV6-3 and TRBJ2-3, with D tentatively TRBD1 or TRBD2 (5 bases each). The V gene's germline CDR1 is MNHEY and CDR2 SVGEGT. The CDR3 length is 14 residues. The CDR3 is CASSYAGTANTQYF. CDR3 DNA: TGTGCTAGCAGTTACGCCGGGACGGCTAATACGCAGTATTTT.

Remarks on this clonotype: The size of this beta chain means little, since it is a stray read in a library made for alpha chains. The chain uses TRBV24-1 and TRBJ2-3; tentatively, D is TRBD2 (5 bases). V lost 9 bases and J lost 2, with 11 bases in between. This CDR3 has 13 residues. CDR1 and CDR2 (germline): KGHDR, SFDVKD. In DNA form, the CDR3 reads TGTGCCACCGGAAGCGGCCTCACAGATACGCAGTATTTT. It yields the protein CATGSGLTDTQYF.